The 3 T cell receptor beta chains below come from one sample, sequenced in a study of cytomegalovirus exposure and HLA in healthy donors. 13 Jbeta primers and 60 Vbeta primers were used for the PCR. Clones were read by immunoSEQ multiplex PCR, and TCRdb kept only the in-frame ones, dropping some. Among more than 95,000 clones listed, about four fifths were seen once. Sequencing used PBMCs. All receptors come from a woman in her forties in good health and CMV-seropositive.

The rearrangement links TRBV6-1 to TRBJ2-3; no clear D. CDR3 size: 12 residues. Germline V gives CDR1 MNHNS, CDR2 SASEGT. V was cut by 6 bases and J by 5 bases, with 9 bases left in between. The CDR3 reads CASSRSGDTQYF. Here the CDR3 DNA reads TGTGCCAGCAGCCGCTCGGGAGATACGCAGTATTTT.

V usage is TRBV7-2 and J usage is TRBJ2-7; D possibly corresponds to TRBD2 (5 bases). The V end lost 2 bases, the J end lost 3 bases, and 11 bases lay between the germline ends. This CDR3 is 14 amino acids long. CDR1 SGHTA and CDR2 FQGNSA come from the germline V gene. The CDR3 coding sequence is TGTGCCAGCAGCTTAACCGGGAATCTCTACGAGCAGTACTTC. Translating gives CASSLTGNLYEQYF. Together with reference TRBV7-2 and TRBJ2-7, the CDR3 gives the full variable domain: GAGVSQSPSNKVTEKGKDVELRCDPISGHTALYWYRQSLGQGLEFLIYFQGNSAPDKSGLPSDRFSAERTGGSVSTLTIQRTQQEDSAVYLCASSLTGNLYEQYFGPGTRLTVT.

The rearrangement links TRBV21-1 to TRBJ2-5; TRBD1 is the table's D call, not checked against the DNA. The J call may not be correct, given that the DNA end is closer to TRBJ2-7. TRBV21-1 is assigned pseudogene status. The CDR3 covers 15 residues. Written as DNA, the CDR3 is TGTGCCAGCCGAATTTTTTTACAGGGGGCTGGCGAGCAGTACTTC. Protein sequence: CASRIFLQGAGEQYF.